This T cell receptor (beta chain) was profiled in a study of CD8+CD57+ T cells in acquired aplastic anemia. The wider study: Average DNA yield from sorted CD4+ and CD8+ cells was approximately 3 ug. Reads per healthy sample averaged around 10 million (CD4+) and under 13 million (CD8+). Broader study findings: Comparison of patients with controls identified nearly 30 shared CD8+ CDR3 sequences.

Genomic DNA was employed as the template in profiling TCR beta VDJ and CDR3. In TCRdb, the reads were re-called with MiXCR into one record per CDR3 protein. The repertoire includes 150,000 to 200,000 distinct CDR3 sequences, around 60% of them detected once, and 45% to 55% sits in the top ten. On this clonotype: Its antigen is currently unknown. The junction departs from germline at one end; a sequencing error may be responsible.

Sequences were obtained from sorted CD4+, CD8+, or CD8+CD57+ T cells (not recorded which) from PBMCs. This clonotype originated in a human donor in good health.

CDR3 sequence (DNA): TGCAGTGCTAGAGATCCCCAAGGGACCCAGTACTTC. Residues: CSARDPQGTQYF. The chain joins TRBV20-1 to TRBJ2-5; the D is unclear. CDR1 is DFQATT, CDR2 SNEGSKA, per germline (reference sequence). CDR3 length: 12 residues.